This passage covers 21 T cell receptor beta chains from one sample sequenced in a study of naive and memory T cell subsets. Two oligonucleotides, mixed equimolar, formed the beta constant-region primer covering TRBC1 and TRBC2. TCRdb reanalysed the UMI-ligation and nested PCR reads using MiXCR and keeps one entry per CDR3 protein. The sample yields 29,000 or so distinct CDR3 sequences, about 10% seen once. The sequenced material came from effector memory CD4+ T cells from blood. Subset in this sample: effector memory, CD45RA- CD27-. These receptors were collected from a human donor in good health.

This clonotype was counted ten times or more. The chain joins TRBV7-8 to TRBJ2-1; 8 bases are a match to TRBD2. Looked up from germline, CDR1 is SGHVS and CDR2 is FQNEAQ. The CDR3 spans 16 residues. V was clipped by 1 base and J by 6 bases; unmatched bases: 8. This chain's CDR3 is CASSLESGRGFNEQFF. CDR3 sequence (DNA): TGTGCCAGCAGCTTAGAGAGCGGGAGAGGATTCAATGAGCAGTTCTTC.

This clonotype was counted many times. The V gene is TRBV13, the J gene TRBJ2-5, with a possible D match to TRBD1 (6 bases). Germline CDR1 is PRHDT and CDR2 is FYEKMQ (reference sequence). Trimming stripped 5 bases from V and 6 bases from J, with 16 bases between. The CDR3 extends over 14 amino acids. The CDR3, as DNA: TGTGCCAGCAGCCGTTTAGAGGGGGACAAGACCCAGTACTTC. Its translation: CASSRLEGDKTQYF.

The chain uses TRBV20-1 and TRBJ2-3; D is perhaps TRBD2 (5 bases). Trimming pared 0 bases from V and 2 bases from J, leaving 12 bases between. The CDR3 consists of 15 residues. The V gene's germline CDR1 is DFQATT and CDR2 SNEGSKA (reference sequence). The CDR3 region is CSARDPRTPTDTQYF. Written as DNA, the CDR3 is TGCAGTGCTAGAGACCCCAGGACTCCCACAGATACGCAGTATTTT.

This CDR3 reads CASSPLTLLNEQFF. CDR3 DNA: TGTGCCAGCAGTCCCCTGACCCTCCTCAATGAGCAGTTCTTC. The genes are TRBV27 and TRBJ2-1; no definite D call. The CDR3 loop spans 14 amino acids. In germline, CDR1 is MNHEY, CDR2 SMNVEV (reference sequence). With 5 bases removed from V and 6 bases from J, the gap between germline ends came to 14 bases.

The sample holds a few counts of this clonotype. This rearrangement joins TRBV25-1 to TRBJ1-1; the D is unclear. Trimming pared 2 bases from V and 1 base from J, leaving 14 bases between. Looked up from germline, CDR1 is MGHDK and CDR2 is SYGVNS. This CDR3 is built from 16 residues. DNA of the CDR3: TGTGCCAGCAGTGAACTCCCCGGACGGTCGAACACTGAAGCTTTCTTT. Protein sequence: CASSELPGRSNTEAFF.

This clonotype was counted ten times or more. CDR3 coding DNA: TGTGCCAGCAGCTTAGATTCTGGAGGAAACAATGAGCAGTTCTTC. Its translation is CASSLDSGGNNEQFF. The V gene is TRBV11-3, the J gene TRBJ2-1; D perhaps matches TRBD2 (5 bases). V gave up 0 bases and J gave up 5 bases, with 11 bases separating them. Germline V gene data show CDR1 as SGHNT and CDR2 as YENEEA. This CDR3 is built from 15 residues.

This chain joins TRBV2 and TRBJ2-1; 10 nucleotides align to TRBD2. The CDR3 runs to 18 residues. CDR1 and CDR2 from the germline V gene are SNHLY and FYNNEI. V dropped 7 bases and J dropped 2; count of bases not matched to a gene: 14. CDR3 loop: CASTPSGSRKRTYNEQFF. In DNA, the CDR3 is TGTGCCAGCACCCCTAGCGGGAGTAGAAAGAGGACCTACAATGAGCAGTTCTTC.

The chain carries TRBV6-5 and TRBJ2-6; D might be TRBD1 (5 bases). Germline loops: CDR1 MNHEY, CDR2 SVGAGI. V lost 5 bases, J lost 0 bases, and 20 bases lay in between. The CDR3 length is 19 residues. DNA of the CDR3: TGTGCCAGCAGTGAAGTCGGACACCTAAGACACTCTGGGGCCAACGTCCTGACTTTC. Amino acids: CASSEVGHLRHSGANVLTF.

This clonotype was observed at least ten times. The chain employs TRBV27 and TRBJ1-3; perhaps TRBD1 as D (5 bases). Germline loops: CDR1 MNHEY, CDR2 SMNVEV (reference sequence). The V gene lost 2 bases and the J gene lost 0 bases, with 14 bases spanning the gap. This CDR3 is 17 amino acids long. For the CDR3, the DNA is TGTGCCAGCAGTTTAACTTTCTTGGGGCTCTCTGGAAACACCATATATTTT. Amino acid sequence: CASSLTFLGLSGNTIYF.

A remark on this clonotype: A much larger clone differs by one base, so this may be a read error. The chain employs TRBV12-3 or TRBV12-4 and TRBJ1-1, with unresolved D. The length of the CDR3 is 14 residues. In DNA form, the CDR3 reads TGTGGCAGCTTTTTGACTGATACGAACACTGAAGCTTTCTTT. This encodes CGSFLTDTNTEAFF.

About this clonotype itself: This clone may be a read error of a much larger clone one base away. Because the CDR3 is missing its conserved closing phenylalanine or tryptophan, this is likely a read error. The V call is TRBV2, the J call TRBJ2-1; 16 bases are a match to TRBD2. J was trimmed by 9 bases and V by 7 bases; bases with no gene match: 6. This CDR3 comprises 15 residues. Germline V gene sequence: CDR1 SNHLY, CDR2 FYNNEI. The CDR3 protein is CASTGTSGRAGEQFY. Written as DNA, the CDR3 is TGTGCCAGCACTGGGACTAGCGGGAGGGCTGGTGAGCAGTTCTAC.

This clonotype appeared a few times. CDR3 nucleotides: TGCAGTGCTAGAGAGGTACGGGCCCTCCACTTT. This gives the protein CSAREVRALHF. The V call is TRBV20-1, the J call TRBJ1-6; D unresolved. This CDR3 contains 11 residues. Looked up from germline, CDR1 is DFQATT and CDR2 is SNEGSKA (reference sequence). Trimming removed 0 bases at V and 14 bases at J, with 8 bases between.

This clonotype was counted many times. The chain is built from TRBV7-7 and TRBJ2-7, with D uncertain. The CDR3 covers 13 residues. The germline CDR1 and CDR2 sequences are SSHAT and FNYEAQ (reference sequence). Trimming cost V 1 base and J 5 bases, with 9 bases left between them. CDR3 region: CASSLDGSHEQYF. The CDR3 nucleotides are TGTGCCAGCAGCTTAGATGGAAGCCACGAGCAGTACTTC. The full variable domain, in which reference TRBV7-7 and TRBJ2-7 provide the parts outside the CDR3, is GAGVSQSPRYKVTKRGQDVTLRCDPISSHATLYWYQQALGQGPEFLTYFNYEAQPDKSGLPSDRFSAERPEGSISTLTIQRTEQRDSAMYRCASSLDGSHEQYFGPGTRLTVT.

This clonotype was counted only a few times. The chain couples TRBV6-5 to TRBJ1-5; D is perhaps TRBD1 (5 bases). Between the trimmed V and J ends, which lost 2 bases and 7 bases, there was a span of 12 bases. This CDR3 is 14 amino acids long. The V gene's germline CDR1 is MNHEY and CDR2 SVGAGI. The CDR3 loop reads CASSYGKGAQPQHF. In nucleotides, the CDR3 is TGTGCCAGCAGTTACGGGAAAGGGGCCCAGCCCCAGCATTTT.

This clonotype was found many times. The V gene is TRBV11-2, the J gene TRBJ2-7; no definite D call. CDR3 length: 14 amino acids. Per the germline V gene, CDR1 is SGHAT and CDR2 is FQNNGV. The V end was cut by 1 base, the J end by 2 bases, with 9 bases between. The CDR3 loop reads CASSLGSGTYEQYF. CDR3 DNA sequence: TGTGCCAGCAGCTTAGGAAGTGGCACCTACGAGCAGTACTTC.

In its sample, this clonotype was seen a few times. A read error may account for a junction end that differs from germline. The chain has TRBV7-2 and TRBJ1-2, with a possible D match to TRBD1 (5 bases). Germline values: CDR1 SGHTA, CDR2 FQGNSA. The CDR3 loop spans 13 amino acids. CDR3 loop: CASSLKGPLEQTF. The CDR3 DNA follows: TGTGCCAGCAGCTTGAAGGGGCCTCTCGAGCAGACTTTC.

This clonotype turned up a few times. The genes are TRBV5-1 and TRBJ2-3, with D hard to call. CDR1 and CDR2 from the germline V gene are SGHRS and YFSETQ. This CDR3 has 12 residues. The V end was cut by 0 bases, the J end by 7 bases, with 6 bases between. CDR3 in DNA: TGCGCCAGCAGCTTGGATAGGTATACGCAGTATTTT. This gives the protein CASSLDRYTQYF. Complete variable domain (other parts from reference TRBV5-1 and TRBJ2-3): KAGVTQTPRYLIKTRGQQVTLSCSPISGHRSVSWYQQTPGQGLQFLFEYFSETQRNKGNFPGRFSGRQFSNSRSEMNVSTLELGDSALYLCASSLDRYTQYFGPGTRLTVL.

This clonotype was observed a handful of times. This rearrangement joins TRBV7-6 to TRBJ1-3; TRBD1 matches 12 bases. Losses at the gene ends were 4 bases for V and 13 bases for J; bases not matched to a gene: 8. The CDR3 is made up of 14 amino acids. CDR1 is SGHVS, CDR2 FNYEAQ, per germline. The CDR3 DNA is TGTGCCAGCAGCTCCGGGACAGGGGGCTTCGGGATATATTTT. This encodes CASSSGTGGFGIYF.

The CDR3 DNA reads as TGTGCCAGCAGTCGACAGGGCCGGCCGAATTCACCCCTCCACTTT. It codes for CASSRQGRPNSPLHF. This chain connects TRBV6-2 or TRBV6-3 to TRBJ1-6; 7 positions match TRBD1. Losses at the gene ends were 5 bases for V and 7 bases for J; bases not matched to a gene: 8. The germline CDR1 and CDR2 sequences are MNHEY and SVGEGT. The CDR3 is made up of 15 amino acids.

The gene calls are TRBV5-1 and TRBJ1-1, with D possibly matching TRBD1 (6 bases). The CDR3 consists of 17 residues. The germline V gene has CDR1 SGHRS and CDR2 YFSETQ. The germline V and J ends were trimmed by 3 bases and 1 base, with 19 bases remaining between them. The CDR3 DNA sequence: TGCGCCAGCAGCTCTTATGACCACGGGACATCGAACACTGAAGCTTTCTTT. Translation: CASSSYDHGTSNTEAFF.

In this sample, this clonotype turned up once. This rearrangement joins TRBV7-8 to TRBJ2-2, with 9 positions matching TRBD2. Germline lookup yields CDR1 SGHVS and CDR2 FQNEAQ. Trimming took 6 bases from V and 2 from J; bases not matched to a gene: 7. The CDR3 contains 16 residues. The CDR3 here is CASRTRLAENTGELFF. CDR3 bases: TGTGCCAGCAGAACCAGACTAGCGGAAAACACCGGGGAGCTGTTTTTT.